The rows below give T cell receptor beta chains drawn from one sample of a study of immune evolution from preneoplasia to lung adenocarcinoma. TCRdb keeps only in-frame clones here, not all; method: immunoSEQ multiplex PCR. Of 10,000 or so clones in the sample, 82% were seen once. The sequenced sample was FFPE minimally invasive lung adenocarcinoma tissue. The source is a person aged 65 to 79 with lung adenocarcinoma. Each CDR3 is given with its conserved first and last residue. Some rows mark clone size as missing; the rest say once, few, many or name a class of expanded clone.

abundance | j_gene | v_gene | CDR3aa
. | TRBJ1-2 | TRBV15 | CATSSAEGMTEGYTF
once | TRBJ1-5 | TRBV21-1 | CASRVKPQHF
. | TRBJ1-6 | TRBV28 | CASSLGVGARRGSPLHF
few | TRBJ2-7 | TRBV16 | CASSQLPHEQYF
. | TRBJ2-6 | TRBV10-1 | CASSERGIRAGSRGSGANVLTF
. | TRBJ2-3 | TRBV4-2 | CASRTLAGFTDTQYF
. | TRBJ1-5 | TRBV19 | CASDRGQVGNQPQHF
few | TRBJ1-1 | TRBV7-9 | CASSLSLSEAFF
. | TRBJ2-1 | TRBV4-1 | CASSQEVSGGVEQFF
. | TRBJ2-7 | TRBV25-1 | CASRGSTREQYF
. | TRBJ1-2 | TRBV28 | CASSGFTGLFDGYTF
. | TRBJ1-4 | TRBV28 | CASSLRDNREKLFF
once | TRBJ1-2 | TRBV6-1 | CASQGLGDYGYTF
. | TRBJ2-7 | TRBV9 | CASSPGGRVLYEQYF
. | TRBJ2-7 | TRBV5-1 | CASSPRDREAEQYF